The clone carrying this T cell receptor (beta chain) was counted a few times. The antigen is not known. Noted time point: patch test 1, 2 weeks after DPC sensitization. Treatment denoted: therapeutic diphenylcyclopropenone sensitization with weekly scalp DPC. The source of the sample is a study of human T cells and chemical hapten exposure. The CDR3 runs 14 residues. Per germline, CDR1 KGHSY and CDR2 FQNENV. V shed 3 bases and J shed 1 base, with 9 bases lying between them. TCRdb used MiXCR to reprocess the RACE reads, holding one entry per CDR3 protein. The sample has just under 350,000 distinct CDR3 sequences, around 7% seen once; the top ten hold around 8.4%. Points from the study as a whole: There was no change with DPC sensitization in TCRs above 1 in 1000 frequency.

The receptor was derived from a woman aged 18 to 35 with alopecia areata. Some clones in this sample may be carry-over from other donors' samples. The material sequenced was whole blood, taken in connection with sensitization to the hapten diphenylcyclopropenone (DPC). The V gene is TRBV16, the J gene TRBJ1-1; no definite D call. The CDR3 region has the DNA TGTGCCAGCAGCCACGACCTGGGGAACACTGAAGCTTTCTTT. It is translated as CASSHDLGNTEAFF.